Below are 16 T cell receptor beta chains sequenced from a single sample in a study of cytomegalovirus exposure and HLA in healthy donors. 60 Vbeta and 13 Jbeta primers were used in PCR. Sequencing was performed with immunoSEQ multiplex PCR; in TCRdb, only in-frame clones are kept and a portion is missing. The repertoire has 150,000 to 200,000 clones, 60% to 80% of them found once; the top ten carry roughly 13%. What was sequenced was PBMCs. Receptors were obtained from a man in his fifties in good health and CMV-seropositive.

The CDR3: CASSVNSNVNRDRINYGYTF. CDR3 DNA: TGTGCCAGCAGCGTAAACAGTAACGTCAACCGGGACAGGATTAACTATGGCTACACCTTC. V and J are TRBV9 and TRBJ1-2; 8 bases map to TRBD1. Unmatched junction bases numbered 18, after V lost 1 base and J lost 1 base. The CDR3 has 20 residues. Germline V gene sequence: CDR1 SGDLS, CDR2 YYNGEE.

There are a few counts of this clone. This chain connects TRBV28 to TRBJ1-5, with 10 positions matching TRBD1. The CDR3 has 19 amino acids. The junction had 13 bases not matched to a gene; V was cut back by 5 bases and J by 0 bases. CDR1 is MDHEN and CDR2 is SYDVKM in the germline V gene. For the CDR3, the DNA is TGTGCCAGCAGTACCCAGGACAGGGGGTATCTCTATAGCAATCAGCCCCAGCATTTT. It specifies CASSTQDRGYLYSNQPQHF.

About this clone: Other DNA sequences in this specimen translate into the identical CDR3. DNA for the CDR3: TGTGCCAGCAGTGTTGGGAGCTCCTACGAGCAGTACTTC. It encodes CASSVGSSYEQYF. The chain has TRBV2 and TRBJ2-7, with D tentatively TRBD2 (5 bases). The CDR3 has 13 residues. Germline V gene lookup returns CDR1 SNHLY and CDR2 FYNNEI. V lost 4 bases, J lost 0 bases, and 7 bases lay in between.

The chain recombines TRBV19 with TRBJ2-2; 10 positions match TRBD2. V was clipped by 10 bases and J by 7 bases; unmatched bases: 12. Germline CDR1 reads LNHDA; CDR2 reads SQIVND (reference sequence). The CDR3 runs to 15 residues. The CDR3 is CATDPGTSVNGELFF. CDR3 nucleotides: TGTGCCACAGACCCCGGGACTAGCGTTAACGGGGAGCTGTTTTTT.

This sequence joins TRBV18 and TRBJ2-3; no clear D gene. CDR1 is KGHSH, CDR2 LQKENI, per germline. The CDR3 has 16 residues. V shed 2 bases and J shed 2 bases, with 14 bases lying between them. The CDR3 DNA is TGTGCCAGCTCACCAACGGTCGGAGTTAACACAGATACGCAGTATTTT. It specifies CASSPTVGVNTDTQYF.

The rearrangement links TRBV14 to TRBJ1-1; D is unclear. Trimming removed 0 bases from V and 1 base from J, with 9 bases in between. Germline values: CDR1 SGHDN, CDR2 FVKESK. This CDR3 spans 15 amino acids. The CDR3 is CASSQDLRRNTEAFF. For the CDR3, the DNA is TGTGCCAGCAGCCAAGATCTGCGGAGGAACACTGAAGCTTTCTTT.

CDR3: CASSPWGGGIDTQYF. CDR3 sequence (DNA): TGCGCCAGCAGCCCCTGGGGCGGGGGGATAGATACGCAGTATTTT. J is TRBJ2-3 and V is TRBV5-1; 8 bases match TRBD2. Per the germline V gene, CDR1 is SGHRS and CDR2 is YFSETQ. The CDR3 has 15 residues. Germline trimming cut 4 bases from V and 5 bases from J; bases unmatched to any gene: 9.

The V call is TRBV29-1, the J call TRBJ1-1; D is uncertain. V dropped 7 bases and J dropped 1 base, with 10 bases sitting between them. Germline V lookup: CDR1 SQVTM, CDR2 ANQGSEA. The CDR3 extends over 12 amino acids. Written as DNA, the CDR3 is TGCAGCGGTAAGGAGGGGAACACTGAAGCTTTCTTT. It codes for CSGKEGNTEAFF.

J is TRBJ2-7 and V is TRBV15; D remains ambiguous. V dropped 2 bases and J dropped 2 bases, with 7 bases sitting between them. The length of the CDR3 is 13 residues. The germline V gene encodes CDR1 LNHNV and CDR2 YYDKDF (reference sequence). In DNA, the CDR3 is TGTGCCACCAGCAGATCCACTACCTACGAGCAGTACTTC. Amino acids: CATSRSTTYEQYF.

The chain joins TRBV5-4 to TRBJ2-2; TRBD2 matches at 8 bases. This CDR3 has 17 residues. CDR1 is SGHNT, CDR2 YYREEE, per germline (reference sequence). The V and J ends lost 4 bases and 7 bases, in that order; junction bases with no gene match: 15. The CDR3 bases are TGTGCCAGCAGCCCCCTCAGTGGTAGCGGGGCGATCGGGGAGCTGTTTTTT. Its translation is CASSPLSGSGAIGELFF.

The V call is TRBV7-2, the J call TRBJ2-5, with D possibly TRBD2 on 6 matching bases. The CDR3 length is 14 residues. V was shortened by 5 bases and J by 7 bases, with 17 bases between the two germline ends. CDR1 is SGHTA and CDR2 is FQGNSA in the germline V gene. The CDR3 DNA reads as TGTGCCAGCAGCGAAAGATCTAGCGCGGGGACCCAGTACTTC. Amino acid sequence: CASSERSSAGTQYF.

The chain carries TRBV5-4 and TRBJ2-2, with 14 bases lining up with TRBD2. Trimming took 5 bases from V and 5 from J; bases not matched to a gene: 8. Germline V CDR1 and CDR2: SGHNT, YYREEE (reference sequence). CDR3 size: 17 residues. The CDR3 is CASRPGLAGGGTGELFF. Written as DNA, the CDR3 is TGTGCCAGCAGACCAGGACTAGCGGGGGGAGGGACCGGGGAGCTGTTTTTT.

This chain joins TRBV13 and TRBJ2-5; D uncertain. Germline CDR1 is PRHDT and CDR2 is FYEKMQ (reference sequence). V gave up 2 bases and J gave up 7 bases, with 14 bases separating them. This CDR3 is built from 14 residues. In DNA form, the CDR3 reads TGTGCCAGCAGCTTAATTGCAAGAGGTCGGACCCAGTACTTC. This codes for CASSLIARGRTQYF.

The chain uses TRBV5-6 and TRBJ2-7, with TRBD1 matching 11 bases. Trimming took 0 bases from V and 11 from J; bases not matched to a gene: 7. CDR1 and CDR2 from the germline V gene are SGHDT and YYEEEE. This CDR3 comprises 14 residues. The CDR3 region is CASSLGTGGFVEYV. In DNA, the CDR3 is TGTGCCAGCAGCTTGGGGACAGGGGGCTTCGTGGAGTACGTC.

The chain recombines TRBV27 with TRBJ2-3; D remains unclear. The CDR3 is 13 residues long. CDR1 MNHEY and CDR2 SMNVEV come from the germline V gene (reference sequence). Trimming left V 3 bases short and J 0 bases short, with 4 bases between. The CDR3 sequence: CASSFLSTDTQYF. CDR3 in DNA: TGTGCCAGCAGTTTCCTTAGCACAGATACGCAGTATTTT.

The sample holds one count of this clone. The chain is built from TRBV5-1 and TRBJ2-3, with TRBD1 as a possible D gene (7 bases). V lost 4 bases and J lost 8, with 11 bases in between. CDR1 SGHRS and CDR2 YFSETQ come from the germline V gene. This CDR3 is built from 12 residues. The CDR3, as DNA: TGCGCCAGCAGCGCGGGACAGAGTACGCAGTATTTT. Amino acids: CASSAGQSTQYF.